The rows below give T cell receptor beta chains drawn from one sample of a study of cytomegalovirus exposure and HLA in healthy donors. Profiling relied on immunoSEQ multiplex PCR, and the TCRdb table lists in-frame clones only, not all of them. Of about 93,000 clones in the sample, less than 80% were seen once. The material sequenced was PBMCs. Source of these receptors: a woman in her thirties or forties in good health and CMV-seronegative. Each CDR3 is given with its conserved first and last residue. The order of the fields is J gene, V gene, CDR3 length, D gene, clone size, CDR3 DNA, CDR3 protein. The D gene is left open where the match is weak. Where a row states a size, it is once, few, many or the class of an expanded clone; other rows omit it.

>TRBJ1-4|TRBV7-2|15|-|-
TGTGCCAGCAACGCGGGTGGGGGGTTCCAAGAAAAACTGTTTTTT
CASNAGGGFQEKLFF
>TRBJ1-1|TRBV5-1|14|-|-
TGCGCCAGCAGGAGAGTGGGCTTGAACACTGAAGCTTTCTTT
CASRRVGLNTEAFF
>TRBJ1-5|TRBV2|16|TRBD1|few
TGTGCCAGCAGTGAAAGAGAGGTGACAGGGAGAGGGCCCCAGCATTTT
CASSEREVTGRGPQHF
>TRBJ2-1|TRBV28|15|TRBD2|-
TGTGCCAGCAGTTCAGGCGGGAGAATCTACAATGAGCAGTTCTTC
CASSSGGRIYNEQFF
>TRBJ2-1|TRBV7-2|15|TRBD2|-
TGTGCCAGCAGAAAGGCAGCTAGCGGAAGCTATGAGCAGTTCTTC
CASRKAASGSYEQFF
>TRBJ1-2|TRBV7-2|14|-|-
TGTGCCAGCAGCTTAGTGGGGACTCCATCGGGCTACACCTTC
CASSLVGTPSGYTF
>TRBJ1-5|TRBV19|14|-|-
TGTGCCAGTAGTAGGCGAGGCCCCAATCAGCCCCAGCATTTT
CASSRRGPNQPQHF
>TRBJ1-5|TRBV28|13|TRBD1|-
TGTGCCAGCAGTTTGTCAGGGGGTCAGCCCCAGCATTTT
CASSLSGGQPQHF
>TRBJ2-1|TRBV4-3|15|TRBD2|-
TGCGCCAGCAGCCAAGATTTAGCGGGAGGCAATGAGCAGTTCTTC
CASSQDLAGGNEQFF
>TRBJ1-2|TRBV6-1|13|-|-
TGTGCCAGCACCCCATGGGGGGAAAATGGCTACACCTTC
CASTPWGENGYTF
>TRBJ2-3|TRBV11-2|15|TRBD1|-
TGTGCCAGCAGCTTAACGACAGGGTACACAGATACGCAGTATTTT
CASSLTTGYTDTQYF
>TRBJ2-5|TRBV28|17|-|-
TGTGCCAGCAGCCGACGGGGAGTAGCCTGGTACCAAGAGACCCAGTACTTC
CASSRRGVAWYQETQYF
>TRBJ1-4|TRBV28|16|TRBD1|once
TGTGCCAGCAAAATAGGACAGGGATTTAGTAATGAAAAACTGTTTTTT
CASKIGQGFSNEKLFF